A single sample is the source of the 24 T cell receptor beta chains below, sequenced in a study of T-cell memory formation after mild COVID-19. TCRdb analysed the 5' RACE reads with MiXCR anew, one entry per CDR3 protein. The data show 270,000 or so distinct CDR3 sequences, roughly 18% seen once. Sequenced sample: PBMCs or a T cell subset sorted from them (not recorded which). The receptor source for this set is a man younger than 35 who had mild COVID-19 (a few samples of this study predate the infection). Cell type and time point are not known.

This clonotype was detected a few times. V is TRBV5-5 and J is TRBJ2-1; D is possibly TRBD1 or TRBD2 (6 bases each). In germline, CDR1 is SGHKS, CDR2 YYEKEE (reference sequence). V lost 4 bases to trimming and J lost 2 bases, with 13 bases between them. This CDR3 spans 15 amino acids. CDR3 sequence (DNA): TGTGCCAGCAGCCCCAGGGGAGGCACCTACAATGAGCAGTTCTTC. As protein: CASSPRGGTYNEQFF.

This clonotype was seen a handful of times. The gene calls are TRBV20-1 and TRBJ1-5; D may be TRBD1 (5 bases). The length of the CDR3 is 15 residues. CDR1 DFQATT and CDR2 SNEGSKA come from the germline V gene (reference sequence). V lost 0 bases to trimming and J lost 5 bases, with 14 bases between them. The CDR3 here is CSARDQRGPYQPQHF. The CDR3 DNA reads TGCAGTGCTAGAGATCAAAGGGGCCCCTATCAGCCCCAGCATTTT.

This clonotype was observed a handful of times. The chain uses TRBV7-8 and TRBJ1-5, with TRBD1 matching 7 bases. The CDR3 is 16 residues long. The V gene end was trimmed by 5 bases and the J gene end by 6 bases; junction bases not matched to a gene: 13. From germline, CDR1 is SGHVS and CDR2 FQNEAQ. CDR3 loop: CASSPRGDRVGQPQHF. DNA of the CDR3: TGTGCCAGCAGCCCCCGGGGAGACAGGGTCGGTCAGCCCCAGCATTTT.

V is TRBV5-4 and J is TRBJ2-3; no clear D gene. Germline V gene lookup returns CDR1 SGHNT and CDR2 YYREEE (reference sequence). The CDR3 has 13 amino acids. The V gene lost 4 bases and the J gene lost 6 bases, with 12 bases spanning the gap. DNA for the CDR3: TGTGCCAGCAGCCTTTATCCGTGGGATACGCAGTATTTT. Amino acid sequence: CASSLYPWDTQYF.

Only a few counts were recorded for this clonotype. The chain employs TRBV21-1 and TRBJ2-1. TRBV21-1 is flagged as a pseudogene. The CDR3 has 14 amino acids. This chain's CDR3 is CASSKGVWGNEQFF. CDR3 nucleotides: TGTGCCAGCAGCAAAGGGGTTTGGGGTAATGAGCAGTTCTTC.

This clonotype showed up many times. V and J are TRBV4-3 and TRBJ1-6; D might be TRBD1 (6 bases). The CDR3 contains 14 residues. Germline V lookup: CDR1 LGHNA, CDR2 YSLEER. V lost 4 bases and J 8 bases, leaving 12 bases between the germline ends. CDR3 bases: TGCGCCAGCAGCCGTACAGGGACTGATTCACCCCTCCACTTT. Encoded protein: CASSRTGTDSPLHF.

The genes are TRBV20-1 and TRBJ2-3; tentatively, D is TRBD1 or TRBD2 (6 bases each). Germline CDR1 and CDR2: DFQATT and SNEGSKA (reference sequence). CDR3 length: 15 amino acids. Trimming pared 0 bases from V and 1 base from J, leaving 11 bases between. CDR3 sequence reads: CSARDGGRGTDTQYF. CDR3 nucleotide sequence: TGCAGTGCTAGAGATGGGGGGCGGGGCACAGATACGCAGTATTTT.

CDR3 residues: CASSPLPPTGNYGYTF. The CDR3 coding sequence is TGTGCCAGCAGCCCCCTGCCCCCGACAGGGAACTATGGCTACACCTTC. The chain joins TRBV4-2 to TRBJ1-2; 7 bases are shared with TRBD1. The V gene's germline CDR1 is LGHNA and CDR2 YNFKEQ. With V trimmed by 4 bases and J by 2 bases, 10 bases remained unmatched. CDR3 length: 16 amino acids.

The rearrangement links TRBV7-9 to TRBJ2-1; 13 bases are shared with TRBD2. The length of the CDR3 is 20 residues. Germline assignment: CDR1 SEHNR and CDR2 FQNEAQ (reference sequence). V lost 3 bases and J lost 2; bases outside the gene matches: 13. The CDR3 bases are TGTGCCAGCAGCTTCCCGACTAGCGGGGGGATTACGATGACCTACAATGAGCAGTTCTTC. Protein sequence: CASSFPTSGGITMTYNEQFF.

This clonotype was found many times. DNA of the CDR3: TGCAGCGTTTTGCCAGGGGCTGGGGCCGCAGGCGAGCAGTACTTC. This encodes CSVLPGAGAAGEQYF. The rearrangement links TRBV29-1 to TRBJ2-7; possibly TRBD1 for D (6 bases). Germline loops: CDR1 SQVTM, CDR2 ANQGSEA. The germline V and J ends were trimmed by 5 bases and 6 bases, with 23 bases remaining between them. This CDR3 contains 15 residues.

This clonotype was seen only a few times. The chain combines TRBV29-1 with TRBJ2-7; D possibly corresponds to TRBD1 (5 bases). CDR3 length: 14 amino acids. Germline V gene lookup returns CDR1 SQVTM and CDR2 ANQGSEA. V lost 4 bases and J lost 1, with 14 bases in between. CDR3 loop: CSVGAGLHSYEQYF. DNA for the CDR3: TGCAGCGTTGGGGCAGGGTTGCATTCCTACGAGCAGTACTTC.

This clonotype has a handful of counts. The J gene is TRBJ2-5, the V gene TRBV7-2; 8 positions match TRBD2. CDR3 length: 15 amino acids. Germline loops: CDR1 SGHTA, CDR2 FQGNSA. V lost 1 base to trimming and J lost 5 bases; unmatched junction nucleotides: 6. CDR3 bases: TGTGCCAGCAGCTTAGGGGGACTAGGGGGGGAGACCCAGTACTTC. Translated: CASSLGGLGGETQYF.

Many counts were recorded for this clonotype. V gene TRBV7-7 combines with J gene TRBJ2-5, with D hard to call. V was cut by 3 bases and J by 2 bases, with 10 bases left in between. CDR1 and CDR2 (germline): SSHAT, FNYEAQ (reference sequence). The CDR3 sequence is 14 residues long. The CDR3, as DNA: TGTGCCAGCAGCTTGTTGGGGAAACAAGAGACCCAGTACTTC. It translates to CASSLLGKQETQYF.

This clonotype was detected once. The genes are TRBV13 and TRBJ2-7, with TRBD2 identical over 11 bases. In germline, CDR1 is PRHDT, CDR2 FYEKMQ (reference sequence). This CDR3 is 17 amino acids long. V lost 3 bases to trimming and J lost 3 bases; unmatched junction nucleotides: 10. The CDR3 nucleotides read TGTGCCAGCAGCTTTGGCGGAAGACTAGCGGGGAACTACGAGCAGTACTTC. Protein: CASSFGGRLAGNYEQYF. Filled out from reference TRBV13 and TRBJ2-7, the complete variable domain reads AAGVIQSPRHLIKEKRETATLKCYPIPRHDTVYWYQQGPGQDPQFLISFYEKMQSDKGSIPDRFSAQQFSDYHSELNMSSLELGDSALYFCASSFGGRLAGNYEQYFGPGTRLTVT.

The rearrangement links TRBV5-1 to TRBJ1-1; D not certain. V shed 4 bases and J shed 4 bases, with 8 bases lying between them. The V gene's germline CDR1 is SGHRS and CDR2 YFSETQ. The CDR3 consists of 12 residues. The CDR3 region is CASSLKSTEAFF. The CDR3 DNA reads TGCGCCAGCAGCCTCAAGTCCACTGAAGCTTTCTTT.

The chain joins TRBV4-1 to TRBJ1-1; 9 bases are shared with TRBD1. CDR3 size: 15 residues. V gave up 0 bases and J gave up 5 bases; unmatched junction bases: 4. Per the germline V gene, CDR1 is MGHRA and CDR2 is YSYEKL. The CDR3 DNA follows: TGCGCCAGCAGCCAAGATCGACAGGGGGGGACTGAAGCTTTCTTT. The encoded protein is CASSQDRQGGTEAFF.

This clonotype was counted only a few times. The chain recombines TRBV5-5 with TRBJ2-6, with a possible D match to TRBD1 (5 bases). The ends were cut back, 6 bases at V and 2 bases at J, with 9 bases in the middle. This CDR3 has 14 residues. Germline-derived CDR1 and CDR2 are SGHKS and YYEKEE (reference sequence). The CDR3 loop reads CASKKGTGANVLTF. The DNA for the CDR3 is TGTGCCAGCAAAAAGGGGACTGGGGCCAACGTCCTGACTTTC.

Here the CDR3 reads CASALKTQYF. The CDR3, as DNA: TGTGCCAGCGCCTTAAAGACCCAGTACTTC. V usage is TRBV6-2 or TRBV6-3 and J usage is TRBJ2-5; D is undetermined. The germline V gene encodes CDR1 MNHEY and CDR2 SVGEGT. The CDR3 has 10 amino acids. V gave up 8 bases and J gave up 6 bases, with 7 bases separating them.

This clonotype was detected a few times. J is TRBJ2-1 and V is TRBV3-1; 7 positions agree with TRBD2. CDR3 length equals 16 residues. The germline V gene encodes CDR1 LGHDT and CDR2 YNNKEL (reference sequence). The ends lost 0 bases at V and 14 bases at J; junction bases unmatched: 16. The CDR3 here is CASSQDWAASGSIEFF. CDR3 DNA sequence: TGTGCCAGCAGCCAAGATTGGGCGGCTAGCGGTTCGATAGAGTTCTTC.

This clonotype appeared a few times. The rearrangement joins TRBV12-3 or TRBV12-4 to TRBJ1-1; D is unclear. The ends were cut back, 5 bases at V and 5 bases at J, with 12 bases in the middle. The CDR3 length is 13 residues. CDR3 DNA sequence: TGTGCCAGCAGTGATCCAGGAAAGACTGAAGCTTTCTTT. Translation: CASSDPGKTEAFF.

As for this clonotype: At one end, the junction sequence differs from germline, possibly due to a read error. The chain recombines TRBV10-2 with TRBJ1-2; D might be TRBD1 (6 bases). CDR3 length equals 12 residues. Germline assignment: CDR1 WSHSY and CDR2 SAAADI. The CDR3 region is CASSESTGLIFF. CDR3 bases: TGCGCCAGCAGTGAATCGACAGGTCTAATCTTCTTC.

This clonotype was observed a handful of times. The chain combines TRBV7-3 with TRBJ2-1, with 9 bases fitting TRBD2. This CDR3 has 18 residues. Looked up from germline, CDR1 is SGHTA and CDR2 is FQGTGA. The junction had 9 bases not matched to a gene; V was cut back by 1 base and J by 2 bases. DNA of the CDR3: TGTGCCAGCAGCTTAAAAGGGTATGCTAGCGGGGCCTACAATGAGCAGTTCTTC. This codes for CASSLKGYASGAYNEQFF.

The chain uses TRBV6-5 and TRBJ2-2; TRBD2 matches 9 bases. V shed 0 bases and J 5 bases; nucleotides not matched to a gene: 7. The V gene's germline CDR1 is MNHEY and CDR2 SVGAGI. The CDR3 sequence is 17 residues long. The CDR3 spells CASSYSAAGGRTGELFF. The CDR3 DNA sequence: TGTGCCAGCAGTTACTCGGCAGCGGGGGGTCGGACCGGGGAGCTGTTTTTT.

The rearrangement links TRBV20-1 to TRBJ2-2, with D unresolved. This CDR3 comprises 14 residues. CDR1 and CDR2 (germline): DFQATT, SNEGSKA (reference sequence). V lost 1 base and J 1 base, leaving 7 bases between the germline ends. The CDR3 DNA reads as TGCAGTGCTAGAGTTTCGGGGAACACCGGGGAGCTGTTTTTT. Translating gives CSARVSGNTGELFF.